These 10 T cell receptor beta chains share one sample of origin, sequenced in a study of a mutant IDH1 vaccine in newly diagnosed glioma. Documented time point: week 11, during vaccination. It was 300 ug of mutant IDH1 20-mer peptide that made up each vaccine dose, given with topical imiquimod. These TCRs are of unknown antigen specificity. This table comes from immunoSEQ multiplex PCR, and its TCRdb copy is limited to in-frame clones, with some not included. This table holds tens of thousands of clones, 60% to 80% found once. Sequences were derived from PBMCs, sampled from a glioma patient whose treatment included an IDH1 peptide vaccine. The source is a man aged 25-45 years with glioma.

This chain uses TRBV18 with TRBJ2-7; D not certain. CDR1 and CDR2 from the germline V gene are KGHSH and LQKENI. This CDR3 contains 13 residues. The V gene lost 4 bases and the J gene lost 2 bases, with 9 bases spanning the gap. The CDR3 DNA reads as TGTGCCAGCTCACTGCGGCTAACCTACGAGCAGTACTTC. Its translation: CASSLRLTYEQYF.

This rearrangement joins TRBV5-1 to TRBJ2-3, with TRBD1 identical over 8 bases. The CDR3 covers 14 residues. Germline lookup yields CDR1 SGHRS and CDR2 YFSETQ. The V gene end was trimmed by 2 bases and the J gene end by 4 bases; junction bases not matched to a gene: 3. The CDR3 DNA reads TGCGCCAGCAGCTTCGGGACAGGATCAGATACGCAGTATTTT. Translating gives CASSFGTGSDTQYF.

This rearrangement joins TRBV7-2 to TRBJ2-2, with 11 bases lining up with TRBD2. Trimming cost V 1 base and J 8 bases; bases outside gene matches: 6. The CDR3 has 16 amino acids. CDR1 and CDR2 (germline): SGHTA, FQGNSA. The DNA of the CDR3 is TGTGCCAGCAGCTTAGATAGCGGGGGGGCGTTGGGGGAGCTGTTTTTT. It codes for CASSLDSGGALGELFF.

The rearrangement links TRBV21-1 to TRBJ1-2. TRBV21-1 is classified as a pseudogene. The CDR3 is made up of 15 amino acids. The CDR3 coding sequence is TGTGCCAGCAGCAAAGAGGAGGGTAGCGACTATGGCTACACCTTC. It encodes CASSKEEGSDYGYTF.

The chain couples TRBV5-4 to TRBJ2-1; 8 bases align to TRBD2. Germline V gene lookup returns CDR1 SGHNT and CDR2 YYREEE (reference sequence). The CDR3 covers 12 residues. V trimming: 4 bases; J trimming: 14 bases; junction bases outside the gene matches: 8. CDR3 DNA sequence: TGTGCCAGCAGCCAAACTTCGGGACTAGAGTTCTTC. It translates to CASSQTSGLEFF.

This chain links TRBV2 with TRBJ2-7, with no clear D. CDR1 SNHLY and CDR2 FYNNEI come from the germline V gene. V lost 8 bases and J 1 base, leaving 18 bases between the germline ends. The length of the CDR3 is 15 residues. CDR3 region: CASGPGPLGSYEQYF. As DNA, the CDR3 is TGTGCCAGCGGACCTGGACCCCTGGGGTCCTACGAGCAGTACTTC.

This clone has only one observation. V usage is TRBV5-1 and J usage is TRBJ1-6; D ambiguous. Germline CDR1 reads SGHRS; CDR2 reads YFSETQ. This CDR3 is built from 13 residues. Trimming took off 2 bases at V and 8 bases at J, with 8 bases between the two ends. The CDR3 DNA reads TGCGCCAGCAGCTTCGAGACCGATTCACCCCTCCACTTT. As protein: CASSFETDSPLHF.

This chain joins TRBV10-2 and TRBJ2-3; TRBD2 agrees at 8 bases. Looked up from germline, CDR1 is WSHSY and CDR2 is SAAADI. This CDR3 has 20 amino acids. V was clipped by 2 bases and J by 2 bases; unmatched bases: 18. The CDR3 sequence is CASSEAVIGRLAGSTDTQYF. The CDR3, as DNA: TGCGCCAGCAGTGAGGCGGTTATTGGCCGGCTAGCGGGCTCCACAGATACGCAGTATTTT.

This clone was seen just once. The chain carries TRBV7-8 and TRBJ2-7; tentative D call: TRBD1 (6 bases). Germline V gene sequence: CDR1 SGHVS, CDR2 FQNEAQ. The CDR3 runs to 15 residues. Trimming cost V 2 bases and J 4 bases, with 15 bases left between them. CDR3 coding DNA: TGTGCCAGCAGCTTATCTCTGGGGGCGGAGTACGAGCAGTACTTC. It specifies CASSLSLGAEYEQYF.

The rearrangement uses TRBV20-1 and TRBJ1-2; D ambiguous. This CDR3 has 11 residues. Germline assignment: CDR1 DFQATT and CDR2 SNEGSKA (reference sequence). V dropped 4 bases and J dropped 4 bases, with 7 bases sitting between them. DNA of the CDR3: TGCAGTGCTACCGGCCTCTATGGCTACACCTTC. Translating it yields CSATGLYGYTF.